This paragraph reports one T cell receptor (beta chain). What it binds is unknown. This record comes from a study of T-cell memory formation after mild COVID-19. Study overall: TCR clusters showed largely donor specificity.

Libraries for TCRalpha and TCRbeta carried sample barcodes and unique molecular identifiers via 5'RACE. TCRdb passed the 5' RACE reads through MiXCR, listing each CDR3 protein once. The data contain about 140,000 distinct CDR3 sequences, almost 25% of them singletons. CDR3 length: 15 residues. Trimming removed 0 bases from V and 5 bases from J; junction bases left unmatched: 4. Germline CDR1 ENHRY, CDR2 SYGVKD. The study, taken as a whole, reports: Of the contracting clones, CD4+ ones lay mainly in CM and EM, and CD8+ ones in EMRA. Cross-reactive memory appears to have joined, as suggested by some responding clones showing up in pre-infection memory.

What was sequenced was PBMCs or a T cell subset sorted from them (not recorded which). The chain employs TRBV10-3 and TRBJ2-1; 7 positions match TRBD2. The sequence was obtained from an adult woman who had mild COVID-19 (a few samples of this study predate the infection). Cell type and time point are not known. The CDR3 DNA follows: TGTGCCATCAGTGAGTCCCAGCGGGGCCACAATGAGCAGTTCTTC. Residues: CAISESQRGHNEQFF.